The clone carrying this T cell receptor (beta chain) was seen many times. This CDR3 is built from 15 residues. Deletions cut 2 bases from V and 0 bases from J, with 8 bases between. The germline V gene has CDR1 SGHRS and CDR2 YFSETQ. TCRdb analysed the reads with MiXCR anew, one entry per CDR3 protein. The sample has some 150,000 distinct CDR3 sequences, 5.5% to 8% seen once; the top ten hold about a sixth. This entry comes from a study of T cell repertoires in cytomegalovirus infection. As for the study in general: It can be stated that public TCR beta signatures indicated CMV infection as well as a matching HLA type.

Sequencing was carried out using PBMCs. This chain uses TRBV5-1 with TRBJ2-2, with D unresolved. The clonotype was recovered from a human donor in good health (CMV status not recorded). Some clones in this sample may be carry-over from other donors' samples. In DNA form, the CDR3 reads TGCGCCAGCAGCTTATACGGAACGAACACCGGGGAGCTGTTTTTT. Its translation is CASSLYGTNTGELFF.